The next 21 T cell receptor beta chains were all read from a single sample in a study of blood T cell repertoires in COVID-19. Here immunoSEQ multiplex PCR was the method, and the copy in TCRdb shows in-frame clones only, minus some. The table has about 110,000 clones, about 88% seen once; the top ten hold 2.4%. The sequencing input was peripheral blood. Receptors originate from a human donor in a cohort sampled during active COVID-19.

V usage is TRBV7-2 and J usage is TRBJ1-5, with D possibly matching TRBD1 (5 bases). Germline V gene sequence: CDR1 SGHTA, CDR2 FQGNSA. The CDR3 contains 17 residues. Trimming took off 5 bases at V and 3 bases at J, with 20 bases between the two ends. CDR3 bases: TGTGCCAGCAGCCCCCGCCCCTCCGACAGTAACAATCAGCCCCAGCATTTT. Translation: CASSPRPSDSNNQPQHF. Combining the CDR3 with reference TRBV7-2 and TRBJ1-5 gives the whole variable domain GAGVSQSPSNKVTEKGKDVELRCDPISGHTALYWYRQSLGQGLEFLIYFQGNSAPDKSGLPSDRFSAERTGGSVSTLTIQRTQQEDSAVYLCASSPRPSDSNNQPQHFGDGTRLSIL.

The chain joins TRBV5-5 to TRBJ1-2, with a possible D match to TRBD1 (6 bases). The CDR3 is made up of 14 amino acids. Trimming pared 5 bases from V and 1 base from J, leaving 12 bases between. Germline V gene lookup returns CDR1 SGHKS and CDR2 YYEKEE (reference sequence). CDR3 sequence: CASRYRDVNYGYTF. The CDR3 region has the DNA TGTGCCAGCAGGTACAGGGATGTTAACTATGGCTACACCTTC. The full variable domain, with the rest looked up from reference TRBV5-5 and TRBJ1-2, is DAGVTQSPTHLIKTRGQQVTLRCSPISGHKSVSWYQQVLGQGPQFIFQYYEKEERGRGNFPDRFSARQFPNYSSELNVNALLLGDSALYLCASRYRDVNYGYTFGSGTRLTVV.

The chain uses TRBV29-1 and TRBJ2-1, with 7 bases lining up with TRBD1. The CDR3 is 14 amino acids. Germline trimming cut 4 bases from V and 3 bases from J; bases unmatched to any gene: 6. The germline gives CDR1 SQVTM, CDR2 ANQGSEA. The CDR3 region has the DNA TGCAGCGTTGGTGGGACAGTACGCTACAATGAGCAGTTCTTC. This gives the protein CSVGGTVRYNEQFF.

The rearrangement uses TRBV6-4 and TRBJ2-1; TRBD1 matches at 10 bases. The CDR3 is made up of 15 amino acids. The junction had 1 base not matched to a gene; V was cut back by 2 bases and J by 3 bases. Germline V gene sequence: CDR1 MRHNA, CDR2 SNTAGT. The CDR3 is CASSDRDRGYNEQFF. The CDR3 nucleotides read TGTGCCAGCAGTGACCGGGACAGGGGCTACAATGAGCAGTTCTTC.

The rearrangement links TRBV5-6 to TRBJ2-2; possibly TRBD2 for D (6 bases). Trimming pared 1 base from V and 5 bases from J, leaving 15 bases between. CDR3 length: 16 amino acids. The germline V gene encodes CDR1 SGHDT and CDR2 YYEEEE. This CDR3 reads CASSLPPGTFTGELFF. CDR3 coding DNA: TGTGCCAGCAGCTTGCCTCCAGGGACTTTTACCGGGGAGCTGTTTTTT.

V is TRBV6-2 or TRBV6-3 and J is TRBJ1-5, with 8 bases fitting TRBD1. CDR1 and CDR2 (germline): MNHEY, SVGEGT. The CDR3 is made up of 18 amino acids. V was pared by 2 bases and J by 5 bases, with 14 bases of the junction left unmatched. The CDR3 DNA follows: TGTGCCAGCAGTTACAACTCCGGACAGGGAAGGTCGTATCAGCCCCAGCATTTT. Translated: CASSYNSGQGRSYQPQHF.

The chain couples TRBV6-5 to TRBJ1-2, with unresolved D. Germline V gene sequence: CDR1 MNHEY, CDR2 SVGAGI. The CDR3 loop spans 15 amino acids. Trimming pared 2 bases from V and 8 bases from J, leaving 18 bases between. The CDR3 is CASSYQMTQIRGYTF. As DNA, the CDR3 is TGTGCCAGCAGTTACCAAATGACTCAAATACGGGGCTACACCTTC.

For this clone: One end of the junction fails to match germline, which may point to a read error. The chain combines TRBV12-3 or TRBV12-4 with TRBJ2-7; 7 nucleotides line up with TRBD1. The CDR3 runs to 13 residues. The CDR3 protein is CACRGTVTYEQYF. The CDR3 DNA reads as TGTGCCTGCAGGGGGACAGTTACCTACGAGCAGTACTTC.

CDR3 loop: CASSQDMSWRETETQYF. Here the CDR3 DNA reads TGTGCCAGCAGCCAAGACATGAGTTGGCGGGAGACAGAGACCCAGTACTTC. The chain links TRBV3-1 (or the pseudogene TRBV3-2) to TRBJ2-5; TRBD2 matches at 7 bases. Germline V lookup: CDR1 LGHDT, CDR2 YNNKEL (reference sequence). V was pared by 0 bases and J by 4 bases, with 11 bases of the junction left unmatched. The CDR3 extends over 17 amino acids.

The chain combines TRBV19 with TRBJ1-1, with 7 bases matching TRBD1. J was trimmed by 3 bases and V by 0 bases; bases with no gene match: 4. Germline V gene data show CDR1 as LNHDA and CDR2 as SQIVND (reference sequence). The CDR3 loop spans 15 amino acids. CDR3 protein: CASSIESDRYTEAFF. CDR3 bases: TGTGCCAGTAGTATAGAGTCGGACAGGTACACTGAAGCTTTCTTT.

The chain links TRBV19 to TRBJ2-5, with 14 nucleotides matching TRBD2. J gave up 4 bases and V 5 bases, and 6 bases lay outside the gene matches. The CDR3 is made up of 16 amino acids. Germline CDR1 reads LNHDA; CDR2 reads SQIVND (reference sequence). The CDR3 DNA reads TGTGCCAGTAGTGTTACCGGGACTAGCGGGAGAGAGACCCAGTACTTC. This sequence encodes CASSVTGTSGRETQYF.

CDR3 loop: CASSPPRDRVSGNTIYF. The CDR3 DNA reads TGTGCCAGTAGCCCACCCCGGGACAGAGTTTCTGGAAACACCATATATTTT. The chain combines TRBV19 with TRBJ1-3, with 7 bases matching TRBD1. The CDR3 totals 17 residues. Trimming took 6 bases from V and 1 from J; bases not matched to a gene: 12. Germline V CDR1 and CDR2: LNHDA, SQIVND (reference sequence).

This sequence joins TRBV9 and TRBJ2-1; 7 nucleotides line up with TRBD1. The CDR3 is made up of 19 amino acids. With V trimmed by 4 bases and J by 2 bases, 18 bases remained unmatched. Germline lookup yields CDR1 SGDLS and CDR2 YYNGEE. CDR3 nucleotides: TGTGCCAGCAGCCCCGAAGGGACAGACTTCGGTTCACCCTACAATGAGCAGTTCTTC. The encoded protein is CASSPEGTDFGSPYNEQFF.

The chain recombines TRBV28 with TRBJ1-2; 7 bases map to TRBD1. CDR3 length: 17 amino acids. Looked up from germline, CDR1 is MDHEN and CDR2 is SYDVKM. With 6 bases clipped from V and 5 bases from J, the junction kept 18 bases outside the gene matches. CDR3 coding DNA: TGTGCCAGCAGCCTACTAGGCGGACCGACAGGGCAGTATGGCTACACCTTC. It codes for CASSLLGGPTGQYGYTF.

The CDR3 DNA follows: TGTGCCACCCACTCACAGGGGGCCGGAGAGACCCAGTACTTC. Amino acid sequence: CATHSQGAGETQYF. The chain recombines TRBV27 with TRBJ2-5; TRBD1 aligns across 9 bases. There are 14 residues in the CDR3. Germline CDR1 MNHEY, CDR2 SMNVEV (reference sequence). The V gene end was trimmed by 10 bases and the J gene end by 4 bases; junction bases not matched to a gene: 10.

The chain employs TRBV5-6 and TRBJ1-2; 7 bases are a match to TRBD1. Germline loops: CDR1 SGHDT, CDR2 YYEEEE. CDR3 size: 13 residues. V was pared by 3 bases and J by 3 bases, with 2 bases of the junction left unmatched. This CDR3 is CASSYTGDYGYTF. The CDR3 DNA is TGTGCCAGCAGCTACACAGGGGACTATGGCTACACCTTC.

This clone was counted once. J is TRBJ1-2 and V is TRBV27; 11 nucleotides line up with TRBD1. Per germline, CDR1 MNHEY and CDR2 SMNVEV (reference sequence). The CDR3 spans 15 residues. J was trimmed by 8 bases and V by 5 bases; bases with no gene match: 10. The CDR3 protein is CASSRRTGGLYGYTF. In nucleotides, the CDR3 is TGTGCCAGCAGTCGACGGACAGGGGGCTTATACGGCTACACCTTC.

The chain joins TRBV14 to TRBJ2-3; tentatively, D is TRBD1 (6 bases). This CDR3 has 14 amino acids. Germline V gene lookup returns CDR1 SGHDN and CDR2 FVKESK. V shed 4 bases and J shed 3 bases, with 11 bases lying between them. Here the CDR3 reads CASSRAQGTDTQYF. CDR3 in DNA: TGTGCCAGCAGCCGAGCCCAGGGGACAGATACGCAGTATTTT.

V usage is TRBV5-1 and J usage is TRBJ2-2; TRBD2 agrees at 14 bases. Looked up from germline, CDR1 is SGHRS and CDR2 is YFSETQ. The CDR3 is 15 residues long. The V and J ends lost 2 bases and 8 bases, in that order; junction bases with no gene match: 2. The CDR3 DNA follows: TGCGCCAGCAGCTTTGGACTAGCGGGAGGTGGGGAGCTGTTTTTT. Residues: CASSFGLAGGGELFF.

The gene calls are TRBV24-1 and TRBJ2-5, with D maybe TRBD2 (6 bases). With 5 bases removed from V and 3 bases from J, the gap between germline ends came to 18 bases. The germline V gene has CDR1 KGHDR and CDR2 SFDVKD. The CDR3 is 16 amino acids. The CDR3 is CATSAGSGAKEETQYF. The DNA for the CDR3 is TGTGCCACCAGTGCTGGTAGCGGTGCGAAGGAAGAGACCCAGTACTTC.

This chain uses TRBV5-1 with TRBJ1-6; 8 bases map to TRBD1. Losses at the gene ends were 3 bases for V and 9 bases for J; bases not matched to a gene: 14. The CDR3 is made up of 17 amino acids. Germline V gene lookup returns CDR1 SGHRS and CDR2 YFSETQ. The CDR3, as DNA: TGCGCCAGCAGCTCACAAGGACAGGGTTTAATGGGTTCACCCCTCCACTTT. This translates into CASSSQGQGLMGSPLHF.